This entry describes one T cell receptor (beta chain). While infection was still active, Seattle patients were enrolled and then followed longitudinally. These data are taken from a study of blood T cell repertoires in COVID-19. CDR1 and CDR2 from the germline V gene are SGHTA and FQGNSA. Trimming took 2 bases from V and 4 from J; bases not matched to a gene: 7. The CDR3 covers 16 residues. Per the study methods: Reference gene primers were amplified, and this amplification served to estimate nucleated cell counts. Assay: immunoSEQ multiplex PCR; the TCRdb copy retains only in-frame clones and omits some. The D gene and trimming were derived from the DNA, and the V and J assignments and clone size from that table. The data hold a few hundred thousand clones, with 75% to 90% observed a single time.

Source material: peripheral blood. This TCR was recovered from a woman in her seventies with COVID-19, enrolled during active disease. V gene TRBV7-2 combines with J gene TRBJ2-7; TRBD2 agrees at 11 bases. The CDR3 region is CASSLSRLAGGYEQYF. The CDR3 DNA sequence: TGTGCCAGCAGCTTATCGCGGCTAGCGGGGGGATACGAGCAGTACTTC.